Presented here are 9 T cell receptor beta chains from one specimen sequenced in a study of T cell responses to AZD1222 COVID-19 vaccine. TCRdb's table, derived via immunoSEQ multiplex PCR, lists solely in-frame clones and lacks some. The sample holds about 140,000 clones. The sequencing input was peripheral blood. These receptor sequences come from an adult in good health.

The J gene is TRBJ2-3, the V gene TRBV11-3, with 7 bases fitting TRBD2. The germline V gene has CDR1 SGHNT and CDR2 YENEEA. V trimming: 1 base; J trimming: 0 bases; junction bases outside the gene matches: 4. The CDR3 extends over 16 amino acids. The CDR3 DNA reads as TGTGCCAGCAGCTTAGTTCCGGGGGGAAGCACAGATACGCAGTATTTT. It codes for CASSLVPGGSTDTQYF. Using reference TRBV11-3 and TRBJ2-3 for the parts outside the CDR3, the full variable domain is EAGVVQSPRYKIIEKKQPVAFWCNPISGHNTLYWYLQNLGQGPELLIRYENEEAVDDSQLPKDRFSAERLKGVDSTLKIQPAELGDSAVYLCASSLVPGGSTDTQYFGPGTRLTVL.

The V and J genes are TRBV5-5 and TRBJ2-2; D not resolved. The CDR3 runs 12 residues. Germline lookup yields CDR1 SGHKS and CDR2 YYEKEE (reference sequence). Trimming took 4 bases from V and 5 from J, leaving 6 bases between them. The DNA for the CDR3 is TGTGCCAGCAGCGTGGTAACCGGGGAGCTGTTTTTT. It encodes CASSVVTGELFF.

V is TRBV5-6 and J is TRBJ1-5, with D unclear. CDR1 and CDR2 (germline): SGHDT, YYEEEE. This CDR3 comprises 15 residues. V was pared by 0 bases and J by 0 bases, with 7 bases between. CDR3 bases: TGTGCCAGCAGCTTGGGCAGCAGTAGCAATCAGCCCCAGCATTTT. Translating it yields CASSLGSSSNQPQHF.

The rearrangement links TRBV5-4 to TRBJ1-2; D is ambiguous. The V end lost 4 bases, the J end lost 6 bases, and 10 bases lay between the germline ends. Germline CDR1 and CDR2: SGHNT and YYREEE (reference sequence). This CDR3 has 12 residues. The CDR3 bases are TGTGCCAGCAGCCCCGAGAGGGATGGCTACACCTTC. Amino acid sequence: CASSPERDGYTF.

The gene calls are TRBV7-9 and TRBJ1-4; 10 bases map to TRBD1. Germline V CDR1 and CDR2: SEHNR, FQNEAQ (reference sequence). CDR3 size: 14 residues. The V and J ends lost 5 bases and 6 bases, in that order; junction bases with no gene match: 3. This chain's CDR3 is CASSPGQGDEKLFF. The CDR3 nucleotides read TGTGCCAGCAGCCCCGGACAGGGGGATGAAAAACTGTTTTTT.

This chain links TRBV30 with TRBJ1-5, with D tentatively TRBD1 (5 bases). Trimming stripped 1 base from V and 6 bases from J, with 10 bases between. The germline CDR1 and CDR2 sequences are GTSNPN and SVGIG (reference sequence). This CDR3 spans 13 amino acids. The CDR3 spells CAWSAGGGQPQHF. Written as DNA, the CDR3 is TGTGCCTGGAGTGCGGGGGGAGGTCAGCCCCAGCATTTT.

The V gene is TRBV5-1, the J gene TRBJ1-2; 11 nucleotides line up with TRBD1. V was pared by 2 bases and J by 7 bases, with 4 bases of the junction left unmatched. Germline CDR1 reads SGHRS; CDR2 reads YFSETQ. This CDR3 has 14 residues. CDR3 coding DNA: TGCGCCAGCAGCTTCGGACAGGGGGCGGGTGGCTACACCTTC. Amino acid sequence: CASSFGQGAGGYTF. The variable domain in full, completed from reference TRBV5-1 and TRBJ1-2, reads KAGVTQTPRYLIKTRGQQVTLSCSPISGHRSVSWYQQTPGQGLQFLFEYFSETQRNKGNFPGRFSGRQFSNSRSEMNVSTLELGDSALYLCASSFGQGAGGYTFGSGTRLTVV.

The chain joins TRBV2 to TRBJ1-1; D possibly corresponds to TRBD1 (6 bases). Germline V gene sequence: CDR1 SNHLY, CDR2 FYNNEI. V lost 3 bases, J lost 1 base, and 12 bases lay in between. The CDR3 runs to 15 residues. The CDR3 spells CASSDLGQPNTEAFF. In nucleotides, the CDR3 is TGTGCCAGCAGTGACTTAGGACAGCCGAACACTGAAGCTTTCTTT.

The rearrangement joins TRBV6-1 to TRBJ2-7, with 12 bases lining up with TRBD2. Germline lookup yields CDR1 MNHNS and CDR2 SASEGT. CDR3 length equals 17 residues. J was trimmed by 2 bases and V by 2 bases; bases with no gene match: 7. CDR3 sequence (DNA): TGTGCCAGCAGTGAAAGGGGGTGGACTAGCGGGGCCTACGAGCAGTACTTC. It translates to CASSERGWTSGAYEQYF.